What follows are 21 T cell receptor beta chains derived from one specimen sequenced in a study of blood T cells in healthy people across ages. Primed by a sample-barcoded 5' primer and a J-beta primer mix, a second PCR proceeded for roughly 7 to 11 cycles. TCRdb reprocessed the 5' RACE reads with MiXCR, giving one entry per CDR3 protein. The sample shows hundreds of thousands of distinct CDR3 sequences, around 49% of them seen only once. The sequenced sample was blood. The origin of the receptors is a woman aged 55-69 years in good health.

There are a few counts of this clonotype. The rearrangement uses TRBV2 and TRBJ2-3; no definite D call. Trimming removed 6 bases at V and 4 bases at J, with 8 bases between. CDR1 and CDR2 from the germline V gene are SNHLY and FYNNEI. This CDR3 region has 12 residues. The CDR3 DNA sequence: TGTGCCAGCAGCCCGGACGCAGATACGCAGTATTTT. Its translation is CASSPDADTQYF.

About this clonotype itself: The junction shows a germline mismatch at one end, possibly a read error. The gene calls are TRBV7-7 and TRBJ2-2; D is unresolved. The germline V gene has CDR1 SSHAT and CDR2 FNYEAQ (reference sequence). The CDR3 has 13 amino acids. CDR3 protein: CASSLDQAGELFF. The CDR3 nucleotides are TGTGCTAGCAGCTTAGATCAGGCCGGGGAGCTGTTTTTT.

The chain recombines TRBV18 with TRBJ1-2; no reliable D call. Per the germline V gene, CDR1 is KGHSH and CDR2 is LQKENI. The CDR3 runs to 15 residues. Deletions cut 1 base from V and 3 bases from J, with 12 bases between. CDR3 residues: CASSPLPRVDYGYTF. The DNA of the CDR3 is TGTGCCAGCTCACCACTTCCCCGGGTTGACTATGGCTACACCTTC.

This clonotype turned up a few times. The rearrangement joins TRBV10-3 to TRBJ2-7, with D possibly TRBD1 on 5 matching bases. Germline CDR1 and CDR2: ENHRY and SYGVKD. The CDR3 sequence is 12 residues long. V lost 2 bases, J lost 10 bases, and 12 bases lay in between. CDR3 in amino acids: CAISEGTQAQYF. The DNA for the CDR3 is TGTGCCATCAGTGAGGGAACACAGGCCCAGTACTTC.

The genes are TRBV7-2 and TRBJ2-1; TRBD1 aligns across 8 bases. Germline lookup yields CDR1 SGHTA and CDR2 FQGNSA. The CDR3 length is 16 residues. V dropped 5 bases and J dropped 7; count of bases not matched to a gene: 13. The CDR3 here is CASSPSRGPNRNEQFF. CDR3 sequence (DNA): TGTGCCAGCAGCCCATCCAGGGGGCCAAATAGGAATGAGCAGTTCTTC.

In this sample, this clonotype turned up once. The V and J genes are TRBV12-3 or TRBV12-4 and TRBJ1-4; 10 positions match TRBD1. The CDR3 length is 15 residues. V shed 6 bases and J 7 bases; nucleotides not matched to a gene: 8. CDR3 protein: CASRIVGTGVEKLFF. CDR3 DNA: TGTGCCAGCAGAATCGTTGGGACAGGGGTTGAAAAACTGTTTTTT.

The V call is TRBV12-3 or TRBV12-4, the J call TRBJ1-5; D may be TRBD1 (5 bases). Trimming left V 3 bases short and J 5 bases short, with 14 bases between. This CDR3 region has 15 residues. This CDR3 is CASSFSRDGDQPQHF. In DNA, the CDR3 is TGTGCCAGCAGTTTTAGCAGGGATGGAGATCAGCCCCAGCATTTT.

V gene TRBV20-1 combines with J gene TRBJ1-6; D is unresolved. This CDR3 is built from 16 residues. The V gene's germline CDR1 is DFQATT and CDR2 SNEGSKA (reference sequence). Trimming took off 0 bases at V and 9 bases at J, with 18 bases between the two ends. Here the CDR3 DNA reads TGCAGTGCTAGAGAAGGAGGACGGTCCCTCCCTTCACCCCTCCACTTT. Translated, it gives CSAREGGRSLPSPLHF.

The rearrangement links TRBV7-9 to TRBJ1-2; D is uncertain. Trimming removed 3 bases from V and 5 bases from J, with 16 bases in between. The germline V gene has CDR1 SEHNR and CDR2 FQNEAQ (reference sequence). CDR3 length: 15 residues. CDR3 sequence (DNA): TGTGCCAGCAGCTTTGAATCGACCTTGGGATATGGCTACACCTTC. It yields the protein CASSFESTLGYGYTF.

The chain uses TRBV3-1 and TRBJ1-2; D is ambiguous. V lost 0 bases and J 8 bases, leaving 19 bases between the germline ends. CDR3 length equals 16 residues. Germline CDR1 LGHDT, CDR2 YNNKEL (reference sequence). CDR3 sequence (DNA): TGTGCCAGCAGCCAAGATTCCTCTACGAGGGTTGGAGGCTACACCTTC. Translation: CASSQDSSTRVGGYTF.

The chain carries TRBV18 and TRBJ1-5, with 10 bases lining up with TRBD1. The CDR3 length is 15 residues. Losses at the gene ends were 5 bases for V and 6 bases for J; bases not matched to a gene: 7. Germline lookup yields CDR1 KGHSH and CDR2 LQKENI. The CDR3 spells CASSTDRGLTQPQHF. CDR3 sequence (DNA): TGTGCCAGCTCAACAGACAGGGGGCTCACTCAGCCCCAGCATTTT.

The genes are TRBV5-1 and TRBJ1-4; D not resolved. The length of the CDR3 is 15 residues. V shed 0 bases and J shed 5 bases, with 11 bases lying between them. The germline V gene has CDR1 SGHRS and CDR2 YFSETQ. CDR3 coding DNA: TGCGCCAGCAGCTTGGCCGCAGGTCCGAATGAAAAACTGTTTTTT. This codes for CASSLAAGPNEKLFF.

This chain uses TRBV20-1 with TRBJ1-1, with 7 positions matching TRBD1. V was pared by 4 bases and J by 1 base, with 6 bases of the junction left unmatched. The germline V gene has CDR1 DFQATT and CDR2 SNEGSKA (reference sequence). This CDR3 has 14 residues. CDR3 bases: TGCAGTGCTAAAGGGGGCCTAGGGAACACTGAAGCTTTCTTT. It is translated as CSAKGGLGNTEAFF.

The chain combines TRBV29-1 with TRBJ1-2, with D possibly matching TRBD1 (5 bases). The germline V and J ends were trimmed by 3 bases and 6 bases, with 14 bases remaining between them. The CDR3 sequence is 13 residues long. Germline values: CDR1 SQVTM, CDR2 ANQGSEA. In DNA form, the CDR3 reads TGCAGCGTTGATAGGGGATTCGGCCATGGCTACACCTTC. Translation: CSVDRGFGHGYTF.

This chain joins TRBV10-3 and TRBJ2-5, with D possibly being TRBD2 (6 bases). Trimming pared 3 bases from V and 8 bases from J, leaving 16 bases between. Germline CDR1 ENHRY, CDR2 SYGVKD. This CDR3 contains 14 residues. CDR3 sequence: CAISDGVPGGTQYF. As DNA, the CDR3 is TGTGCCATCAGTGATGGGGTACCCGGGGGAACCCAGTACTTC.

The V gene is TRBV15, the J gene TRBJ2-4, with 11 bases that match TRBD1. Trimming at V came to 8 bases and at J to 8 bases, leaving 8 bases not matched to a gene. The CDR3 spans 14 residues. CDR1 LNHNV and CDR2 YYDKDF come from the germline V gene (reference sequence). CDR3 nucleotides: TGTGCCACCCTCCCGGACAGGGGGCAGGACATTCAGTACTTC. Protein sequence: CATLPDRGQDIQYF.

This rearrangement joins TRBV28 to TRBJ2-7; D possibly corresponds to TRBD1 (6 bases). Trimming removed 8 bases at V and 4 bases at J, with 15 bases between. This CDR3 has 13 amino acids. Germline CDR1 MDHEN, CDR2 SYDVKM. The CDR3 DNA reads as TGTGCCAGCTGGGACCAGGGGAAGTACGAGCAGTACTTC. This translates into CASWDQGKYEQYF.

Ten or more counts support this clonotype. This rearrangement joins TRBV5-1 to TRBJ1-2; the D is unclear. Trimming removed 1 base from V and 4 bases from J, with 11 bases in between. Germline CDR1 SGHRS, CDR2 YFSETQ. This CDR3 is 14 amino acids long. CDR3 loop: CASSLLDSSYGYTF. In nucleotides, the CDR3 is TGCGCCAGCAGCTTGCTGGACTCCAGCTATGGCTACACCTTC.

This clonotype was seen a handful of times. The chain recombines TRBV27 with TRBJ2-7; TRBD1 matches 9 bases. The CDR3 is 16 amino acids. Losses at the gene ends were 5 bases for V and 6 bases for J; bases not matched to a gene: 14. Looked up from germline, CDR1 is MNHEY and CDR2 is SMNVEV (reference sequence). The CDR3 is CASSPVTGTGTSEQYF. The CDR3, as DNA: TGTGCCAGCAGTCCCGTTACCGGGACAGGGACCTCCGAGCAGTACTTC.

In its sample, this clonotype was seen a few times. The chain recombines TRBV25-1 with TRBJ1-2; D uncertain. CDR1 MGHDK and CDR2 SYGVNS come from the germline V gene. The length of the CDR3 is 15 residues. V lost 0 bases and J 4 bases, leaving 12 bases between the germline ends. The CDR3 loop reads CASSEYRTEIYGYTF. DNA of the CDR3: TGTGCCAGCAGTGAATATCGAACTGAAATCTATGGCTACACCTTC.

Written as DNA, the CDR3 is TGTGCCAGCAGCTCGGGCGAAGGGGGTCTCGAGCAGTACTTC. Translated, it gives CASSSGEGGLEQYF. The chain employs TRBV7-2 and TRBJ2-7; possible D gene TRBD1, 6 bases. Trimming took 4 bases from V and 6 from J, leaving 16 bases between them. The CDR3 spans 14 residues. Per the germline V gene, CDR1 is SGHTA and CDR2 is FQGNSA. The full variable domain, completed using reference TRBV7-2 and TRBJ2-7, is GAGVSQSPSNKVTEKGKDVELRCDPISGHTALYWYRQSLGQGLEFLIYFQGNSAPDKSGLPSDRFSAERTGGSVSTLTIQRTQQEDSAVYLCASSSGEGGLEQYFGPGTRLTVT.